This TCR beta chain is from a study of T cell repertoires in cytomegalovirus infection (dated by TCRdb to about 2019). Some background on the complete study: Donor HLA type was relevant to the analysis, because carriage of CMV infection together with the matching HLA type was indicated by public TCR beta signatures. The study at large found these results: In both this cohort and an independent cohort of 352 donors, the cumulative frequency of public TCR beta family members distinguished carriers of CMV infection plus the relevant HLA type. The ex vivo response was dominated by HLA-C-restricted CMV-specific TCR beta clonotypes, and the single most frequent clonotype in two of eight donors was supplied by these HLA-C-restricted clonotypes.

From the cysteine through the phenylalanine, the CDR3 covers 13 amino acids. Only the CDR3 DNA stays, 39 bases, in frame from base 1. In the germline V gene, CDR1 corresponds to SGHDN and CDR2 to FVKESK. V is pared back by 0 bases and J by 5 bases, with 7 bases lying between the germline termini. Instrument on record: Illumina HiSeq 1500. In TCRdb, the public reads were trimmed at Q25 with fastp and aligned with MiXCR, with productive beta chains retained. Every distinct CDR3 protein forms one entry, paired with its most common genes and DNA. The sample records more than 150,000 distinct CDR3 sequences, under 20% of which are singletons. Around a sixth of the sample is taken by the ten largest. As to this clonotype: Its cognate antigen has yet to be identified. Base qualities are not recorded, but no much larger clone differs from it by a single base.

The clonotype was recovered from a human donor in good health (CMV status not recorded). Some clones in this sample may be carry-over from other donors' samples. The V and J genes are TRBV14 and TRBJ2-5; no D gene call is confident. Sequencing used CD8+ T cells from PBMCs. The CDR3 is CASSQEALETQYF. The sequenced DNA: TGTGCCAGCAGCCAAGAAGCACTCGAGACCCAGTACTTC. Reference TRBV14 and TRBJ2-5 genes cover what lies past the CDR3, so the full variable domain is EAGVTQFPSHSVIEKGQTVTLRCDPISGHDNLYWYRRVMGKEIKFLLHFVKESKQDESGMPNNRFLAERTGGTYSTLKVQPAELEDSGVYFCASSQEALETQYFGPGTRLLVL.